This is a list of T cell receptor beta chains from one sample in a study of blood T cells in healthy people across ages. TCRdb called the 5' RACE reads again in MiXCR, with one record for every CDR3 protein. The sample holds about 1,800,000 distinct CDR3 sequences; 28% are singletons and the top ten take 7.7%. Sequenced: blood. These receptors came from a woman aged 25 to 39 in good health. Each CDR3 is given with its conserved first and last residue. The order of the fields is J gene, clone size, CDR3 length, D gene, V gene, CDR3 protein, CDR3 DNA. D genes are given only for firm matches. Where a row states a size, it is once, few, many or the class of an expanded clone; other rows omit it.

>TRBJ2-3|few|15|TRBD2|TRBV4-2
CASSQVGEGSDTQYF
TGTGCCAGCAGCCAAGTGGGGGAGGGTTCAGATACGCAGTATTTT
>TRBJ2-3|.|14|.|TRBV12-3/TRBV12-4
CASWTTTSTDTQYF
TGTGCCAGCTGGACTACCACTAGCACAGATACGCAGTATTTT
>TRBJ2-3|.|15|.|TRBV20-1
CSVPGMAHGTDTRYF
TGCAGTGTCCCCGGGATGGCCCACGGCACAGATACGCGGTATTTT
>TRBJ1-2|.|16|.|TRBV20-1
CSATSGTATTSYGYTF
TGCAGTGCTACCTCCGGGACCGCGACGACTAGCTATGGCTACACCTTC
>TRBJ1-4|.|14|TRBD1|TRBV20-1
CSAATGELREKLFF
TGCAGTGCTGCCACAGGGGAGTTACGTGAAAAACTGTTTTTT
>TRBJ1-2|.|14|.|TRBV28
CASRLGGTSAGYTF
TGTGCCAGCAGGTTAGGAGGGACGTCCGCTGGCTACACCTTC
>TRBJ2-3|.|16|.|TRBV7-3
CASSLSGGRVRNTQYF
TGTGCCAGCAGCTTAAGCGGTGGCAGGGTGCGGAATACGCAGTATTTT
>TRBJ2-5|many|15|TRBD2|TRBV4-1
CASSQDRTGGKTQYF
TGCGCCAGCAGCCAAGACCGGACGGGGGGAAAGACCCAGTACTTC
>TRBJ2-5|.|14|.|TRBV7-3
CASSPGDTEETQYF
TGTGCCAGCAGCCCCGGGGACACCGAAGAGACCCAGTACTTC
>TRBJ2-3|.|13|.|TRBV20-1
CSAVWGNTDTQYF
TGCAGTGCCGTGTGGGGAAACACAGATACGCAGTATTTT
>TRBJ1-2|many|14|TRBD1|TRBV5-6
CASSRDRSNYGYTF
TGTGCCAGCAGCCGGGACAGGAGTAACTATGGCTACACCTTC
>TRBJ2-3|.|15|TRBD2|TRBV5-1
CASIFSGSGTDTQYF
TGCGCCAGCATCTTTAGCGGGAGCGGCACAGATACGCAGTATTTT
>TRBJ2-7|few|11|.|TRBV7-2
CASSSYPTQYF
TGTGCCAGCAGCTCCTATCCAACCCAGTACTTC
>TRBJ2-3|.|14|TRBD2|TRBV12-3/TRBV12-4
CASFPSGETDTQYF
TGTGCCAGCTTCCCTAGCGGGGAAACAGATACGCAGTATTTT
>TRBJ2-7|.|14|.|TRBV2
CASRLLTSTGEQYF
TGTGCCAGCAGACTTTTGACTTCCACCGGGGAGCAGTACTTC
>TRBJ2-3|few|13|.|TRBV7-9
CASRPGGDDTQYF
TGTGCCAGCAGGCCCGGAGGTGACGATACGCAGTATTTT
>TRBJ1-2|.|13|.|TRBV10-2
CASRASQGSGYTF
TGCGCCAGCAGGGCGTCACAGGGAAGCGGCTACACCTTC
>TRBJ1-5|few|14|.|TRBV19
CASREEYSNQPQHF
TGTGCCAGTAGAGAGGAATATAGCAATCAGCCCCAGCATTTT
>TRBJ2-3|.|16|.|TRBV2
CASSEGRSIRTDTQYF
TGTGCCAGCAGTGAGGGTCGGAGCATTCGGACAGATACGCAGTATTTT
>TRBJ1-1|few|16|.|TRBV27
CASSPEPGKANTEAFF
TGTGCCAGCAGTCCCGAACCAGGAAAGGCCAACACTGAAGCTTTCTTT
>TRBJ2-3|many|14|TRBD2|TRBV12-3/TRBV12-4
CASSLGDYPRTQYF
TGTGCCAGCAGTTTAGGGGACTACCCCCGTACGCAGTATTTT
>TRBJ1-5|once|14|.|TRBV20-1
CSARDLASNQPQHF
TGCAGTGCTAGAGATTTGGCTAGCAATCAGCCCCAGCATTTT
>TRBJ1-5|.|15|.|TRBV21-1
CASSTRQSDNQPQHF
TGTGCCAGCAGCACTAGACAGAGTGACAATCAGCCCCAGCATTTT
>TRBJ2-7|.|15|.|TRBV28
CASSFLGQGQAEQYF
TGTGCCAGCAGTTTCTTGGGACAAGGGCAGGCCGAGCAGTACTTC
>TRBJ2-5|.|14|.|TRBV12-3/TRBV12-4
CASSSRGGSETQYF
TGTGCCAGCAGTTCGAGAGGCGGATCGGAGACCCAGTACTTC
>TRBJ1-1|.|13|.|TRBV7-9
CASSNSAPLEAFF
TGTGCCAGCAGCAATTCCGCCCCTCTCGAAGCTTTCTTT
>TRBJ2-4|.|13|.|TRBV20-1
CSARGEPKNIQYF
TGCAGTGCCAGAGGCGAACCCAAAAACATTCAGTACTTC
>TRBJ1-2|few|14|.|TRBV5-1
CASSLEGPGYGYTF
TGCGCCAGCAGCTTGGAAGGTCCGGGGTATGGCTACACCTTC
>TRBJ2-1|.|11|.|TRBV20-1
CSAYRRESQFF
TGCAGCGCTTACCGAAGAGAGTCCCAGTTCTTC
>TRBJ2-3|few|17|TRBD2|TRBV20-1
CSALKPSGTRGTDTQYF
TGCAGTGCTCTCAAACCTAGCGGGACGCGTGGCACAGATACGCAGTATTTT
>TRBJ2-3|.|15|.|TRBV5-1
CASSSTGTPTDTQYF
TGCGCCAGCAGCTCGACCGGGACTCCCACAGATACGCAGTATTTT
>TRBJ2-5|many|13|.|TRBV7-6
CASSGGVGVTQYF
TGTGCCAGCAGCGGTGGGGTGGGAGTGACCCAGTACTTC
>TRBJ2-1|few|15|TRBD1|TRBV24-1
CATSDSGTGDNEQFF
TGTGCCACCAGTGATTCCGGGACAGGGGACAATGAGCAGTTCTTC
>TRBJ2-7|many|14|.|TRBV14
CASSQNRGPYEQYF
TGTGCCAGCAGCCAAAACAGAGGGCCCTACGAGCAGTACTTC
>TRBJ2-7|.|13|.|TRBV18
CASSPIARYEQYF
TGTGCCAGCTCACCCATAGCGCGCTACGAGCAGTACTTC
>TRBJ1-1|few|13|.|TRBV10-3
CAISESTIQEAFF
TGTGCCATCAGTGAGTCGACCATACAGGAAGCTTTCTTT
>TRBJ1-1|.|15|.|TRBV27
CASSLSKTGNTEAFF
TGTGCCAGCAGTTTATCCAAGACGGGGAACACTGAAGCTTTCTTT
>TRBJ1-1|.|15|.|TRBV9
CASSVSSQMNTEAFF
TGTGCCAGCAGCGTCAGCTCCCAGATGAACACTGAAGCTTTCTTT
>TRBJ2-3|few|14|.|TRBV5-1
CASSRAALTDTQYF
TGCGCCAGCAGCCGGGCTGCTCTCACAGATACGCAGTATTTT
>TRBJ2-7|few|14|.|TRBV14
CASSRLGSRDEQYF
TGTGCCAGCAGCCGTCTGGGGTCCAGGGACGAGCAGTACTTC
>TRBJ2-1|few|13|TRBD2|TRBV20-1
CSPLAGEFNEQFF
TGCAGCCCCCTAGCGGGTGAATTTAATGAGCAGTTCTTC
>TRBJ2-7|.|16|.|TRBV27
CASSPSGGKGAYEQYF
TGTGCCAGCAGTCCTTCGGGGGGTAAGGGGGCCTACGAGCAGTACTTC
>TRBJ1-1|.|14|.|TRBV6-6
CASSSRGLNTKAFF
TGTGCCAGCAGTTCCAGGGGATTGAACACTAAAGCTTTCTTT
>TRBJ1-1|.|14|.|TRBV7-2
CASSFSPGVTEAFF
TGTGCCAGCAGCTTTTCCCCGGGGGTGACTGAAGCTTTCTTT
>TRBJ2-1|few|15|.|TRBV12-3/TRBV12-4
CASSRQTSSYNEQFF
TGTGCCAGCAGCCGACAGACGAGCTCCTACAATGAGCAGTTCTTC
>TRBJ1-2|few|13|.|TRBV5-1
CASSHEVGYGYTF
TGCGCCAGCAGCCACGAAGTGGGCTATGGCTACACCTTC